One sample yielded the 13 T cell receptor beta chains listed below, sequenced in a study of T cell repertoires in aging, cancer and after chemotherapy (dated by TCRdb to between 2018 and 2021). The run used an Illumina MiSeq. Rearranged TRB sequences spanning V, D and J segments were amplified in a multiplex touch-down PCR with a mixed TRB-A/B primer pool. The raw public reads went through TCRdb reprocessing: fastp at Q25, MiXCR clone calling, in-frame beta chains kept. Identical CDR3 proteins give one entry, which carries the most common genes and DNA. The sample table records a few thousand distinct CDR3 sequences; roughly 46% of these occur just once. The ten largest account for around 6% of the sample. TCR beta rearrangements were amplified from genomic DNA isolated from peripheral blood, not from sorted cells or RNA. Sequenced sample: blood. Every receptor here comes from a human donor with a solid tumor.

This sequence joins TRBV4-2 and TRBJ2-1; weak D call: TRBD2 (6 bases). CDR1 is LGHNA and CDR2 is YNFKEQ in the germline V gene. The CDR3 spans 15 residues. Trimming removed 4 bases from V and 9 bases from J, with 19 bases in between. DNA of the CDR3: TGTGCCAGCAGCCCGGAAAGACTAGTGTCGCCTGAGCAGTTCTTC. Its protein product is CASSPERLVSPEQFF.

This clonotype was seen only a few times. The chain combines TRBV27 with TRBJ2-3; D is unclear. The germline V gene encodes CDR1 MNHEY and CDR2 SMNVEV (reference sequence). Trimming left V 3 bases short and J 6 bases short, with 13 bases between. The CDR3 runs 14 residues. Here the CDR3 DNA reads TGTGCCAGCAGTTTTTATAGTTTGTCGGATACGCAGTATTTT. Amino acid sequence: CASSFYSLSDTQYF.

The J gene is TRBJ2-7, the V gene TRBV12-3 or TRBV12-4; D not certain. The CDR3 is 12 residues long. The V end lost 1 base, the J end lost 9 bases, and 10 bases lay between the germline ends. CDR3: CASSLGPNGQYF. The DNA of the CDR3 is TGTGCCAGCAGTTTAGGGCCAAACGGGCAGTACTTC.

DNA for the CDR3: TGTGCCAGCAGTCTAAGGACAGGGAACGAGCAGTACTTC. Translated, it gives CASSLRTGNEQYF. This chain connects TRBV27 to TRBJ2-7, with TRBD1 matching over 8 bases. The trim removed 5 bases at V and 5 bases at J, leaving 5 bases unmatched. CDR1 and CDR2 (germline): MNHEY, SMNVEV (reference sequence). This CDR3 has 13 residues.

The chain combines TRBV7-2 with TRBJ2-5; 10 bases are shared with TRBD2. Germline-derived CDR1 and CDR2 are SGHTA and FQGNSA. The CDR3 is 22 residues long. The V segment lost 1 base and the J segment 1 base; nucleotides outside the gene matches: 21. CDR3 sequence reads: CASSLDQIRVLAGVGAQETQYF. For the CDR3, the DNA is TGTGCCAGCAGCTTAGATCAAATAAGGGTGCTAGCGGGAGTGGGGGCCCAAGAGACCCAGTACTTC.

Written as DNA, the CDR3 is TGTGCCTGGAGGATACGGGGGGGGAACACTGAAGCTTTCTTT. This gives the protein CAWRIRGGNTEAFF. The rearrangement uses TRBV30 and TRBJ1-1; possibly TRBD1 for D (5 bases). The CDR3 is 14 amino acids. The V and J ends lost 3 bases and 1 base respectively, with 12 bases between them. Germline assignment: CDR1 GTSNPN and CDR2 SVGIG (reference sequence).

The chain joins TRBV6-5 to TRBJ1-2, with a weak D call TRBD1 (6 bases). The germline V and J ends were trimmed by 8 bases and 7 bases, with 20 bases remaining between them. The CDR3 covers 14 residues. The germline V gene encodes CDR1 MNHEY and CDR2 SVGAGI. CDR3 sequence reads: CASEGTGLGGGYTF. In nucleotides, the CDR3 is TGTGCCAGCGAGGGAACAGGGCTGGGGGGTGGCTACACCTTC.

This chain connects TRBV5-1 to TRBJ2-1, with 8 bases that match TRBD2. The V gene's germline CDR1 is SGHRS and CDR2 YFSETQ. The CDR3 is made up of 16 amino acids. V dropped 4 bases and J dropped 1; count of bases not matched to a gene: 7. The CDR3 is CASSRLGGASYNEQFF. In DNA form, the CDR3 reads TGCGCCAGCAGCCGTCTCGGGGGGGCGTCCTACAATGAGCAGTTCTTC. The full variable domain, with the rest looked up from reference TRBV5-1 and TRBJ2-1, is KAGVTQTPRYLIKTRGQQVTLSCSPISGHRSVSWYQQTPGQGLQFLFEYFSETQRNKGNFPGRFSGRQFSNSRSEMNVSTLELGDSALYLCASSRLGGASYNEQFFGPGTRLTVL.

This clonotype was observed a few times. CDR3 residues: CASSPRQSYGYTF. The CDR3 DNA reads TGTGCCAGCAGTCCGCGACAGTCGTATGGCTACACCTTC. V gene TRBV27 combines with J gene TRBJ1-2, with D perhaps TRBD1 (5 bases). The CDR3 loop spans 13 amino acids. V lost 5 bases, J lost 5 bases, and 12 bases lay in between. Looked up from germline, CDR1 is MNHEY and CDR2 is SMNVEV (reference sequence).

This clonotype turned up a few times. The CDR3 coding sequence is TGTGCCAGCAGTTTCCTAGGACGGATGGGTGAGCAGTTCTTC. Translation: CASSFLGRMGEQFF. The rearrangement uses TRBV12-3 or TRBV12-4 and TRBJ2-1; D unclear. This CDR3 spans 14 amino acids. Trimming took 3 bases from V and 9 from J, leaving 15 bases between them.

This clonotype was recorded a few times. The J gene is TRBJ2-7, the V gene TRBV19; the D is unclear. V lost 5 bases and J 4 bases, leaving 9 bases between the germline ends. CDR3 length: 12 amino acids. The germline CDR1 and CDR2 sequences are LNHDA and SQIVND (reference sequence). In DNA form, the CDR3 reads TGTGCCAGTAGTGCCACTCATTACGAGCAGTACTTC. It encodes CASSATHYEQYF.

J is TRBJ2-3 and V is TRBV7-2, with 8 bases fitting TRBD1. The germline gives CDR1 SGHTA, CDR2 FQGNSA. The CDR3 totals 17 residues. V shed 6 bases, J shed 1 base, and the junction held 12 bases outside the gene matches. CDR3 DNA: TGTGCCAGCAGTGACTCGGTTGCGGGACAGGGCACAGATACGCAGTATTTT. This codes for CASSDSVAGQGTDTQYF.

The V gene is TRBV7-2, the J gene TRBJ1-2; 11 nucleotides match TRBD1. Germline V lookup: CDR1 SGHTA, CDR2 FQGNSA. The CDR3 is made up of 15 amino acids. Germline trimming cut 5 bases from V and 5 bases from J; bases unmatched to any gene: 7. The CDR3 protein is CASSAGQGVPYGYTF. CDR3 DNA: TGTGCCAGCAGCGCGGGACAGGGGGTGCCTTATGGCTACACCTTC.